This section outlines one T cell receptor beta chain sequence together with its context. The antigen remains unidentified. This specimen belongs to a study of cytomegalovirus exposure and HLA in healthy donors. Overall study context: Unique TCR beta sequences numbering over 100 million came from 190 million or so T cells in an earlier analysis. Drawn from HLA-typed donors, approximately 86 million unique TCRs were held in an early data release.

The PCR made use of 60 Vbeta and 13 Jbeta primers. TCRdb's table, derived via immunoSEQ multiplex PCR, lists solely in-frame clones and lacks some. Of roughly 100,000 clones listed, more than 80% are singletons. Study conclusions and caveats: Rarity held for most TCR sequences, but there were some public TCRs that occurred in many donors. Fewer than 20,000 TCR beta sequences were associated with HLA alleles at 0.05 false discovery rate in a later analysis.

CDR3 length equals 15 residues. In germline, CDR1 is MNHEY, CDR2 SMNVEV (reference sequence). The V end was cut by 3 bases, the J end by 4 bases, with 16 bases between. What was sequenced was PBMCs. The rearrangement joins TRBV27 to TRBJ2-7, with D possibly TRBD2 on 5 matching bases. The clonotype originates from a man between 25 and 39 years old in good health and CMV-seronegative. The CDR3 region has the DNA TGTGCCAGCAGTTTTGTCCAGCGGAGTAGGTACGAGCAGTACTTC. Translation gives CASSFVQRSRYEQYF.